One and the same sample provided the 15 T cell receptor beta chains below, sequenced in a study of blood T cell repertoires in COVID-19. The assay was immunoSEQ multiplex PCR, and TCRdb's table has in-frame clones only and misses some. The data show a few hundred thousand clones, 89% seen once. The sample taken for sequencing was peripheral blood. The source is a man between 18 and 35 years old who had recovered from COVID-19.

V usage is TRBV11-3 and J usage is TRBJ2-2, with D perhaps TRBD2 (6 bases). CDR3 size: 17 residues. Deletions cut 0 bases from V and 3 bases from J, with 14 bases between. Germline V gene sequence: CDR1 SGHNT, CDR2 YENEEA. Written as DNA, the CDR3 is TGTGCCAGCAGCTTAGATTTGGCAACGGGGGACACCGGGGAGCTGTTTTTT. Translation gives CASSLDLATGDTGELFF.

This chain links TRBV2 with TRBJ2-1; no clear D gene. Germline lookup yields CDR1 SNHLY and CDR2 FYNNEI. This CDR3 contains 14 residues. The V end was cut by 5 bases, the J end by 0 bases, with 8 bases between. This chain's CDR3 is CASSYESSYNEQFF. The DNA of the CDR3 is TGTGCCAGCAGTTACGAGAGCTCCTACAATGAGCAGTTCTTC.

The chain employs TRBV6-2 or TRBV6-3 and TRBJ2-7; no definite D call. CDR1 is MNHEY, CDR2 SVGEGT, per germline. The V and J ends lost 5 bases and 9 bases respectively, with 11 bases between them. The CDR3 is 11 amino acids. The CDR3 region has the DNA TGTGCCAGCAGTCCCCTAGGTGTGCAGTACTTC. Amino acids: CASSPLGVQYF.

The V and J genes are TRBV7-9 and TRBJ2-3, with TRBD2 matching over 10 bases. The CDR3 runs to 17 residues. Germline loops: CDR1 SEHNR, CDR2 FQNEAQ (reference sequence). Trimming at V came to 6 bases and at J to 1 base, leaving 10 bases not matched to a gene. DNA of the CDR3: TGTGCCAGCAGTCTAATTCTCGGACTAGCGGGCACAGATACGCAGTATTTT. Residues: CASSLILGLAGTDTQYF.

This chain links TRBV2 with TRBJ1-2, with 8 nucleotides matching TRBD1. CDR1 SNHLY and CDR2 FYNNEI come from the germline V gene. The V gene end was trimmed by 4 bases and the J gene end by 5 bases; junction bases not matched to a gene: 9. There are 15 residues in the CDR3. The CDR3: CASSAPGGLGYGYTF. The CDR3 DNA is TGTGCCAGCAGTGCCCCAGGGGGCTTAGGGTATGGCTACACCTTC.

This clone showed up just once. The rearrangement uses TRBV5-1 and TRBJ1-1; D is perhaps TRBD1 (5 bases). The germline CDR1 and CDR2 sequences are SGHRS and YFSETQ. CDR3 size: 16 residues. The V end lost 5 bases, the J end lost 1 base, and 18 bases lay between the germline ends. The CDR3 DNA reads TGCGCCAGCAGTTTCGCCCCACGACAGACGAACACTGAAGCTTTCTTT. Translating gives CASSFAPRQTNTEAFF.

This clone turned up a few times. The J gene is TRBJ2-7, the V gene TRBV19; 7 bases are a match to TRBD1. Germline-derived CDR1 and CDR2 are LNHDA and SQIVND (reference sequence). The CDR3 runs 12 residues. With 6 bases clipped from V and 10 bases from J, the junction kept 9 bases outside the gene matches. The CDR3, as DNA: TGTGCCAGTAGCCCAGATGACAGGGAACAGTACTTC. Translated, it gives CASSPDDREQYF.

The chain couples TRBV11-2 to TRBJ1-2; 7 nucleotides align to TRBD1. Per the germline V gene, CDR1 is SGHAT and CDR2 is FQNNGV. The CDR3 runs 16 residues. Germline trimming cut 0 bases from V and 8 bases from J; bases unmatched to any gene: 12. The CDR3: CASSLDQLQGMGGYTF. The DNA of the CDR3 is TGTGCCAGCAGCTTAGATCAACTACAGGGGATGGGCGGCTACACCTTC.

The chain has TRBV5-1 and TRBJ2-2; 14 bases align to TRBD2. The CDR3 extends over 17 amino acids. The V and J ends lost 4 bases and 5 bases, in that order; junction bases with no gene match: 7. CDR1 and CDR2 from the germline V gene are SGHRS and YFSETQ. The CDR3 DNA reads TGCGCCAGCAGCCCCAACGGACTAGCGGGAGGAACCGGGGAGCTGTTTTTT. As protein: CASSPNGLAGGTGELFF.

V and J are TRBV6-5 and TRBJ2-7, with D possibly matching TRBD1 (6 bases). This CDR3 contains 14 residues. Germline V gives CDR1 MNHEY, CDR2 SVGAGI. The V end lost 6 bases, the J end lost 2 bases, and 14 bases lay between the germline ends. CDR3 DNA: TGTGCCAGCAGCCTGGGACATTTCACCTACGAGCAGTACTTC. Translated, it gives CASSLGHFTYEQYF.

The rearrangement joins TRBV6-1 to TRBJ1-6; 9 bases line up with TRBD1. In germline, CDR1 is MNHNS, CDR2 SASEGT. With 0 bases clipped from V and 10 bases from J, the junction kept 7 bases outside the gene matches. The CDR3 sequence is 16 residues long. CDR3 DNA: TGTGCCAGCAGTGAAGCGGACAGGGGCATGTGGTCACCCCTCCACTTT. This gives the protein CASSEADRGMWSPLHF.

The chain combines TRBV11-2 with TRBJ2-5, with a weak D call TRBD2 (5 bases). V lost 1 base to trimming and J lost 4 bases, with 13 bases between them. The CDR3 is 15 amino acids. From germline, CDR1 is SGHAT and CDR2 FQNNGV. The CDR3, as DNA: TGTGCCAGCAGCTTAGGACGAGTCGAGGGAGAGACCCAGTACTTC. This translates into CASSLGRVEGETQYF.

This sequence joins TRBV11-2 and TRBJ2-7; TRBD2 matches 8 bases. Looked up from germline, CDR1 is SGHAT and CDR2 is FQNNGV. Trimming took 1 base from V and 2 from J; bases not matched to a gene: 7. This CDR3 region has 16 residues. CDR3 nucleotide sequence: TGTGCCAGCAGCTTAGGGTCTAGCGGGTCCACCTACGAGCAGTACTTC. Protein sequence: CASSLGSSGSTYEQYF.

This rearrangement joins TRBV25-1 to TRBJ1-1; D perhaps matches TRBD1 (6 bases). Trimming shortened V by 4 bases and J by 7 bases, and 13 bases separated the two germline ends. CDR3 size: 13 residues. Germline CDR1 and CDR2: MGHDK and SYGVNS. CDR3 DNA sequence: TGTGCCAGCAGTGGGGACATCTTTTTTGAAGCTTTCTTT. Translation gives CASSGDIFFEAFF.

The V gene is TRBV6-5, the J gene TRBJ1-5; TRBD1 aligns across 7 bases. Germline CDR1 is MNHEY and CDR2 is SVGAGI. The CDR3 runs to 15 residues. J lost 3 bases, V lost 5 bases, and 7 bases had no gene match. CDR3: CASSRTGGYNQPQHF. For the CDR3, the DNA is TGTGCCAGCAGTCGGACAGGAGGATACAATCAGCCCCAGCATTTT.